A selection of T cell receptor beta chains follows, all from one sample in a study of early T cells in non-severe SARS-CoV-2 infection. TCRdb ran MiXCR on the 5' RACE reads and lists one entry per CDR3 protein. The sample includes around 50,000 distinct CDR3 sequences, about an eighth of them seen just once. The sequencing input was whole blood. The receptors here all came from an adult who was a healthcare worker with PCR-confirmed SARS-CoV-2 infection or an uninfected control (not recorded which). CDR3s include the opening cysteine and the closing phenylalanine or tryptophan. The D gene is left open where the match is weak. Size tells how often a clone was seen (once, few, many) or the class of an expanded clone, and some rows leave it out.

j_call clone_size d_call v_call cdr3_aa cdr3_nt
TRBJ1-6 many NA TRBV3-1 CASSQAWGTGYSPLHF TGTGCCAGCAGCCAAGCGTGGGGGACGGGGTATTCACCCCTCCACTTT
TRBJ1-1 few NA TRBV3-1 CASTGGPIMNTEAFF TGTGCCAGCACCGGGGGGCCGATAATGAACACTGAAGCTTTCTTT
TRBJ2-7 few TRBD1 TRBV6-5 CASSIDRVRSYEQYF TGTGCCAGCAGCATAGACAGGGTTCGTTCCTACGAGCAGTACTTC
TRBJ2-7 few NA TRBV21-1 CASSPQETSGAYSDPYEQYF TGTGCCAGCAGCCCCCAGGAGACTAGCGGGGCCTACTCCGACCCCTACGAGCAGTACTTC
TRBJ2-1 many NA TRBV7-2 CASSFGGPYNEQFF TGTGCCAGCAGCTTTGGGGGCCCCTACAATGAGCAGTTCTTC
TRBJ2-1 many TRBD2 TRBV10-1 CASSGTSGRSGYNEQFF TGCGCCAGCAGTGGGACTAGCGGGAGAAGCGGGTACAATGAGCAGTTCTTC
TRBJ2-3 many TRBD2 TRBV4-2 CASSARTSGSGDTQYF TGTGCCAGCAGCGCACGTACTAGCGGGAGTGGAGATACGCAGTATTTT
TRBJ2-1 many NA TRBV5-1 CASSLSGGEGAYNEQFF TGCGCCAGCAGCTTGTCGGGTGGTGAGGGGGCCTACAATGAGCAGTTCTTC
TRBJ1-5 NA NA TRBV2 CASSEGQGEQPQHF TGTGCCAGCAGTGAGGGGCAGGGCGAACAGCCCCAGCATTTT
TRBJ1-4 many NA TRBV29-1 CSVLTPTGGSEKLFF TGCAGCGTTTTGACTCCTACAGGCGGAAGTGAAAAACTGTTTTTT
TRBJ1-2 many NA TRBV20-1 CSARLLDGRSGYTF TGCAGTGCTAGACTCCTCGACGGGAGAAGTGGCTACACCTTC
TRBJ1-5 many NA TRBV7-9 CASSLEGGNQPQHF TGTGCCAGCAGCTTAGAGGGGGGCAATCAGCCCCAGCATTTT
TRBJ2-7 few TRBD1 TRBV28 CASSPGQDYEQYF TGTGCCAGCAGCCCCGGACAGGACTACGAGCAGTACTTC
TRBJ2-5 many TRBD2 TRBV29-1 CSVVASGQETQYF TGCAGCGTTGTGGCTAGCGGGCAAGAGACCCAGTACTTC
TRBJ2-6 NA NA TRBV7-3 CASSLPQAGANVLTF TGTGCCAGCAGCTTACCACAGGCGGGGGCCAACGTCCTGACTTTC
TRBJ2-7 NA TRBD1 TRBV7-9 CASSQTRGRRGFNEQYF TGTGCCAGCAGCCAGACCAGGGGGCGCCGGGGATTTAACGAGCAGTACTTC
TRBJ2-5 many TRBD1 TRBV27 CASSFRDRTQETQYF TGTGCCAGCAGTTTTCGGGACAGGACTCAAGAGACCCAGTACTTC
TRBJ2-7 many NA TRBV21-1 CASSRLPGQPSTYEQYF TGTGCCAGCAGCAGGCTCCCGGGACAGCCTTCGACCTACGAGCAGTACTTC
TRBJ1-1 NA NA TRBV27 CASSLSRGNTEAFF TGTGCCAGCAGTTTATCACGGGGAAACACTGAAGCTTTCTTT
TRBJ1-2 few TRBD1 TRBV28 CASSSSSDRAYGYTF TGTGCCAGCAGTTCTTCATCCGACAGGGCGTATGGCTACACCTTC
TRBJ2-1 many NA TRBV6-2/TRBV6-3 CASSYPHNEQFF TGTGCCAGCAGTTACCCCCACAATGAGCAGTTCTTC
TRBJ2-7 NA TRBD2 TRBV11-2 CASSLDGTSSSSYEQYF TGTGCCAGCAGCTTAGATGGGACTAGCTCTAGCTCCTACGAGCAGTACTTC
TRBJ2-7 many NA TRBV7-8 CASSLAGPAYEQYF TGTGCCAGCAGCTTAGCGGGGCCGGCCTACGAGCAGTACTTC
TRBJ2-7 many NA TRBV20-1 CSASPSGTSEVQYF TGCAGTGCCAGCCCCAGCGGGACAAGTGAGGTGCAGTACTTC
TRBJ1-2 few NA TRBV24-1 CATSDPGQTYGYTF TGTGCCACCAGTGATCCCGGACAGACCTATGGCTACACCTTC
TRBJ2-2 NA NA TRBV11-2 CASSPFSRGAGELFF TGTGCCAGCAGCCCGTTCTCGCGGGGCGCCGGGGAGCTGTTTTTT